This TCR beta chain was captured in a study of response to subunit inactivated influenza vaccine. Findings and limits, study-wide: The study's authors posited that every seasonal influenza vaccination enlists few new T cells.

TCRdb reprocessed the RT-PCR reads with MiXCR, giving one entry per CDR3 protein. The data contain approximately 500,000 distinct CDR3 sequences, roughly a quarter of them singletons. Only a few counts were recorded for this clonotype. Its target is unknown. The CDR3 length is 13 residues. CDR1 GTSNPN and CDR2 SVGIG come from the germline V gene (reference sequence). The ends lost 0 bases at V and 7 bases at J; junction bases unmatched: 2. Separately, the same data were catalogued under a study of T cells expressing NK-cell markers. Per that study: UMIs were included in TCR beta cDNA generated by 5'RACE template switching.

The sample was CD4+ T cells sorted from PBMCs, taken 12 days after vaccination. The origin of this receptor is a man aged 50-60 years who received an inactivated influenza vaccine. The J gene is TRBJ2-1, the V gene TRBV30; 8 bases are a match to TRBD2. The CDR3 region has the DNA TGTGCCTGGAGTGTACTAGCGGAGAATGAGCAGTTCTTC. This translates into CAWSVLAENEQFF.